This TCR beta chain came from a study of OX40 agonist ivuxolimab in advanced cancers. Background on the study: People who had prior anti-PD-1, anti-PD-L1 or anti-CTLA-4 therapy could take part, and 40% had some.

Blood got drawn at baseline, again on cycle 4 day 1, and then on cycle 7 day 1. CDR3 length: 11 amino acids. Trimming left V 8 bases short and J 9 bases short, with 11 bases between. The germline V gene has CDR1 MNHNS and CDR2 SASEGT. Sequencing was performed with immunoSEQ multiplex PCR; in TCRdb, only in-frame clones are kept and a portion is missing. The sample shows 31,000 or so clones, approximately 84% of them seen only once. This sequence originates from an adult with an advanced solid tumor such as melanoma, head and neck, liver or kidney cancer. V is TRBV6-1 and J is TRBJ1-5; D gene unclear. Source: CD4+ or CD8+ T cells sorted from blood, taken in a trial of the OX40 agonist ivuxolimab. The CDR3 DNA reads TGTGCCAGCTGGGTAGATCCGCCCCAGCATTTT. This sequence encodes CASWVDPPQHF.